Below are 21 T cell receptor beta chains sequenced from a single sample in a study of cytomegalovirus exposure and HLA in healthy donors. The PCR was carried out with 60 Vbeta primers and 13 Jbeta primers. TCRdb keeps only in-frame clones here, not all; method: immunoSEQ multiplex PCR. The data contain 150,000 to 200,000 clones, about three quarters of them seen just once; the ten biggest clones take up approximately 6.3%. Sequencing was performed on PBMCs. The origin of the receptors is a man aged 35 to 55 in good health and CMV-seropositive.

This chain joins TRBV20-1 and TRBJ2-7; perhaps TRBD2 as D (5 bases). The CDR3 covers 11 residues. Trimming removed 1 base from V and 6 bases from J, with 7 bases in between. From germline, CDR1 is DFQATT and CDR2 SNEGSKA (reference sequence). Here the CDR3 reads CSARGTFEQYF. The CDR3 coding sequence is TGCAGTGCTAGAGGGACTTTCGAGCAGTACTTC.

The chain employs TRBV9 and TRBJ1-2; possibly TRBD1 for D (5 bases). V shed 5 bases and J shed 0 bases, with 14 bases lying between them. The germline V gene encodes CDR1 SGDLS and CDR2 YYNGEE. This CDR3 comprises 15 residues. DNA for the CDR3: TGTGCCAGCAGAGATACCGGGACTACTAACTATGGCTACACCTTC. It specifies CASRDTGTTNYGYTF.

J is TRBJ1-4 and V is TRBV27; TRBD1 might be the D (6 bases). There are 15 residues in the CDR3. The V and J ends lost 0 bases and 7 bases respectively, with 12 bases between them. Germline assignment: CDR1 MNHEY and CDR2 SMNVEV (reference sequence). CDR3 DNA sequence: TGTGCCAGCAGTTTATCGGGGGCTGAAAGTGAAAAACTGTTTTTT. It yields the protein CASSLSGAESEKLFF.

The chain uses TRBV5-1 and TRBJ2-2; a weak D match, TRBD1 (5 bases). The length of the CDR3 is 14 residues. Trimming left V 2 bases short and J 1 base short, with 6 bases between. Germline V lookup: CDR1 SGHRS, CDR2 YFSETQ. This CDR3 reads CASSFDRNTGELFF. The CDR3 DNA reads TGCGCCAGCAGCTTTGACAGGAACACCGGGGAGCTGTTTTTT.

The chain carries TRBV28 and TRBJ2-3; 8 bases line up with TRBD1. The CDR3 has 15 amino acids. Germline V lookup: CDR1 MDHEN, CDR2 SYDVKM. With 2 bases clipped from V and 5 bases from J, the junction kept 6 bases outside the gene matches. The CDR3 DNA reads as TGTGCCAGCAGTTTACCGACAGGGGCTGGAGATACGCAGTATTTT. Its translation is CASSLPTGAGDTQYF.

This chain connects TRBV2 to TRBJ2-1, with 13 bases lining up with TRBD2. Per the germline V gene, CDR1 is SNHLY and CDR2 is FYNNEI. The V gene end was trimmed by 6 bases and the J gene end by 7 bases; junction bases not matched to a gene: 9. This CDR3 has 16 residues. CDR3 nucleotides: TGTGCCAGCAGCGAGGTGGGACTAGCGGGAAGGAATGAGCAGTTCTTC. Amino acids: CASSEVGLAGRNEQFF.

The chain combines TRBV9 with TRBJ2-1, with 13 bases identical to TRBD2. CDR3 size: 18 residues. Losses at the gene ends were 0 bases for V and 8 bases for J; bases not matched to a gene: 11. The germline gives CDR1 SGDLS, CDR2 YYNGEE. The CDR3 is CASSVGTGGTSGTDEQFF. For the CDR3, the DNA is TGTGCCAGCAGCGTAGGAACCGGGGGGACTAGCGGGACGGATGAGCAGTTCTTC. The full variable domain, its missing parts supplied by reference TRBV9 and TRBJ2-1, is DSGVTQTPKHLITATGQRVTLRCSPRSGDLSVYWYQQSLDQGLQFLIQYYNGEERAKGNILERFSAQQFPDLHSELNLSSLELGDSALYFCASSVGTGGTSGTDEQFFGPGTRLTVL.

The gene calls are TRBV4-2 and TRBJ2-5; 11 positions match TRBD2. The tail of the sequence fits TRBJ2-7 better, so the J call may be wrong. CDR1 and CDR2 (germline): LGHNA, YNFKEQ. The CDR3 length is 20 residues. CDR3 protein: CASSRNPEELAGAESYEQYF. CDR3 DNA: TGTGCCAGCAGCCGGAACCCCGAGGAACTAGCGGGAGCTGAATCCTACGAGCAGTACTTC.

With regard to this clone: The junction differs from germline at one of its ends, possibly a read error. This chain's CDR3 is CSSSLGDRGIIDEQYF. The CDR3 DNA sequence: TGTTCCAGCAGCTTGGGGGACAGGGGCATTATCGACGAGCAGTACTTC. The rearrangement links TRBV7-9 to TRBJ2-7; 10 nucleotides line up with TRBD1. The V gene's germline CDR1 is SEHNR and CDR2 FQNEAQ (reference sequence). CDR3 length: 16 residues. Full variable domain (remainder filled in from reference TRBV7-9 and TRBJ2-7): DTGVSQNPRHKITKRGQNVTFRCDPISEHNRLYWYRQTLGQGPEFLTYFQNEAQLEKSRLLSDRFSAERPKGSFSTLEIQRTEQGDSAMYLCSSSLGDRGIIDEQYFGPGTRLTVT.

The CDR3 sequence: CASTPRLAGGAEQFF. The CDR3 DNA reads as TGTGCCAGCACCCCTAGACTAGCGGGAGGCGCTGAGCAGTTCTTC. V gene TRBV6-5 combines with J gene TRBJ2-1; 13 bases align to TRBD2. Losses at the gene ends were 7 bases for V and 9 bases for J; bases not matched to a gene: 9. The CDR3 is 15 residues long. CDR1 MNHEY and CDR2 SVGAGI come from the germline V gene.

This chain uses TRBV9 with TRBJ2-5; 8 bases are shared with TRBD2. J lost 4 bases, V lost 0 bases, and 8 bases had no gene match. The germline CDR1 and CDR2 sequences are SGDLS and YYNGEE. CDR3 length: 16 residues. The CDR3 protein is CASSVVSRLAGETQYF. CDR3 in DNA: TGTGCCAGCAGCGTAGTATCGAGGCTAGCGGGAGAGACCCAGTACTTC.

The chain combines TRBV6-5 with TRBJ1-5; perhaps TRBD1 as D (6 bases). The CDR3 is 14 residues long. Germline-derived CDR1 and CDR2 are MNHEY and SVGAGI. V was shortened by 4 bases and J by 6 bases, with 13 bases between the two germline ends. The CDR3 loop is CASSSRGRSQPQHF. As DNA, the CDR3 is TGTGCCAGCAGTTCCAGGGGCCGTAGTCAGCCCCAGCATTTT.

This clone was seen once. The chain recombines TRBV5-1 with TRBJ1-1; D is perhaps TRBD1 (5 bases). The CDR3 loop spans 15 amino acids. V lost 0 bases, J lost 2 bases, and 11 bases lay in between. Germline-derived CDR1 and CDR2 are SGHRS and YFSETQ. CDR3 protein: CASSLAVDSNTEAFF. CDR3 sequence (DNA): TGCGCCAGCAGCTTGGCCGTTGACAGCAACACTGAAGCTTTCTTT.

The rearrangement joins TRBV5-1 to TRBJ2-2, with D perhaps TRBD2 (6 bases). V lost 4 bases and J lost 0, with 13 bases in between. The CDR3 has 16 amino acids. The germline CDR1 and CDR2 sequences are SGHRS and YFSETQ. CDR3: CASSPLGGTNTGELFF. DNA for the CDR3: TGCGCCAGCAGCCCGCTAGGAGGGACGAACACCGGGGAGCTGTTTTTT.

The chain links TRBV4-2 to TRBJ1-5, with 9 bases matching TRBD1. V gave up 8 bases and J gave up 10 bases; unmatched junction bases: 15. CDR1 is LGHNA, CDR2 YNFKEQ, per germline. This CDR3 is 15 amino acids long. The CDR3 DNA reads TGTGCCAGCCGCAAGGACAGGGGCTATGGGTCCCCCCAGCATTTT. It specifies CASRKDRGYGSPQHF.

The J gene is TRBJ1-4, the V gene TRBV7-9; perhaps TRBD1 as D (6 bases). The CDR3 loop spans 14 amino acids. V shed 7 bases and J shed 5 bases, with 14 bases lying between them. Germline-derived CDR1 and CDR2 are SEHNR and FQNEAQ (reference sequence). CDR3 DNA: TGTGCCAGCAAACCTGGGACACACAATGAAAAACTGTTTTTT. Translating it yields CASKPGTHNEKLFF.

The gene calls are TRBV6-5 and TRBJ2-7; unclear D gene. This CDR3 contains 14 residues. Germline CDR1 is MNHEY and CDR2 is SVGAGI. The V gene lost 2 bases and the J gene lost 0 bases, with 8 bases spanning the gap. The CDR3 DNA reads TGTGCCAGCAGTTACCTGGCAAGCTCCTACGAGCAGTACTTC. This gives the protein CASSYLASSYEQYF.

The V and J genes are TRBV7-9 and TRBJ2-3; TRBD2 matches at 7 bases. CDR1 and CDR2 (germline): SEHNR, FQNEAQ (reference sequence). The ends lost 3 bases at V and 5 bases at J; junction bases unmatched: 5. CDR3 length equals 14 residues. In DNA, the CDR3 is TGTGCCAGCAGCTTTAAAATAGCGGGAGATACGCAGTATTTT. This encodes CASSFKIAGDTQYF.

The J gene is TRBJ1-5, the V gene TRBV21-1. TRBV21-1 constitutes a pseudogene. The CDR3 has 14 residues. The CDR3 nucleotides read TGTGCCAGCAGACCTCTGGAGGGGTTTCAGCCCCAGCATTTT. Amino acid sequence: CASRPLEGFQPQHF.

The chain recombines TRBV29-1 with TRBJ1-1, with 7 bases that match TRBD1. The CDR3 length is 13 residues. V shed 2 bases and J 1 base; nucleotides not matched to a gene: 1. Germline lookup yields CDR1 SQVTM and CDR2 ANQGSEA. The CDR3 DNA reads TGCAGCGTTGAACGGGACAGGAACACTGAAGCTTTCTTT. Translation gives CSVERDRNTEAFF.

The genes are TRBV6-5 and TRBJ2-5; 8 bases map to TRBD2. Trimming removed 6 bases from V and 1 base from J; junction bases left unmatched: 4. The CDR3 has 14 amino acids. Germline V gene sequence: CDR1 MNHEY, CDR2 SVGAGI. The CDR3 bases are TGTGCCAGCAGGCGGGGACTAGTCCAAGAGACCCAGTACTTC. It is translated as CASRRGLVQETQYF.